A selection of T cell receptor beta chains follows, all from one sample in a study of a mutant IDH1 vaccine in newly diagnosed glioma. Sequencing used immunoSEQ multiplex PCR; TCRdb keeps in-frame clones, though not all of them. In the table there are tens of thousands of clones, roughly nine tenths of which are singletons. The antigens for these receptors are not known. The sample in question was PBMCs, obtained from a glioma patient whose treatment included an IDH1 peptide vaccine. Receptor source: a woman between 45 and 65 years old with glioma. Each CDR3 is given with its conserved first and last residue. D genes are given only for firm matches. Clone size is stated in some rows and not others, as once, few, many or a class when expanded.

j_call v_call d_call clone_size cdr3_length cdr3_nt cdr3_aa
TRBJ2-5 TRBV14 TRBD1 . 16 TGTGCCAGCAGCCAAGACGGACAGGGAAGGGGCAAGACCCAGTACTTC CASSQDGQGRGKTQYF
TRBJ2-3 TRBV7-3 . . 16 TGTGCCAGCAGCCCTAATGTGGGGCCGGGCACAGATACGCAGTATTTT CASSPNVGPGTDTQYF
TRBJ1-1 TRBV6-1 . . 16 TGTGCCAGCAGTGAGTCGGCAGGGTGGGGTGACACTGAAGCTTTCTTT CASSESAGWGDTEAFF
TRBJ1-1 TRBV13 TRBD1 . 17 TGTGCCAGCAGCACCCGGGACAGGGGGAGAGTGAACACTGAAGCTTTCTTT CASSTRDRGRVNTEAFF
TRBJ1-1 TRBV28 TRBD1 few 15 TGTGCCAGCAGTCCCAGCGGACAGGGGGCGACTGAAGCTTTCTTT CASSPSGQGATEAFF
TRBJ2-3 TRBV7-9 TRBD2 . 14 TGTGCCAGCAGGCTAGCGGAATACACAGATACGCAGTATTTT CASRLAEYTDTQYF
TRBJ2-7 TRBV6-1 TRBD2 . 15 TGTGCCAGCAGTGGGCTAGCGGGAGGTGGATACGAGCAGTACTTC CASSGLAGGGYEQYF
TRBJ2-3 TRBV5-1 TRBD2 . 17 TGCGCCAGCAAAGTCGGTAGCGGGAGCCGTAGAGCAGATACGCAGTATTTT CASKVGSGSRRADTQYF
TRBJ1-5 TRBV6-1 . once 13 TGTGCCAGCAGTGAACGGGGCAATCAGCCCCAGCATTTT CASSERGNQPQHF
TRBJ2-1 TRBV7-9 . . 12 TGTGCCAGCAGCTTGGGCGACAATGAGCAGTTCTTC CASSLGDNEQFF
TRBJ2-5 TRBV14 . . 16 TGTGCCAGCAGCCAGAAGCGGGGACACGCGTCCTGGACCCAGTACTTC CASSQKRGHASWTQYF
TRBJ2-7 TRBV27 . . 15 TGTGCCAGCAGTCCCCGGCGAGGGCCCTCCTACGAGCAGTACTTC CASSPRRGPSYEQYF
TRBJ2-7 TRBV27 . . 12 TGTGCCAGCAGTCCGCCCCTCGGCGAGCAGTACTTC CASSPPLGEQYF
TRBJ2-7 TRBV14 . . 14 TGTGCCAGCAGCCCCGGTTTAGGCTCCTACGAGCAGTACTTC CASSPGLGSYEQYF
TRBJ1-2 TRBV19 TRBD1 . 15 TGTGCCAGTAGTGCGAGGACAGGGTTCCGCGGTGGCTACACCTTC CASSARTGFRGGYTF
TRBJ1-2 TRBV19 . . 15 TGTGCCAGTACCTTCCTGCCAGGACAGTTCTATGGCTACACCTTC CASTFLPGQFYGYTF